Reported below is one T cell receptor (beta chain). TCRdb keeps only in-frame clones here, not all; method: immunoSEQ multiplex PCR. In the table there are about 180,000 clones, 83% of which are singletons. This sample stems from a study of blood T cell repertoires in COVID-19. Study background: Nucleic acid was either cDNA or gDNA, and it came from T cells, B-cell-depleted T cells, or PBMCs.

The sequence came from a human donor in a cohort sampled during active COVID-19. The specimen was peripheral blood.

The CDR3 loop reads CASRGTESVTGELFF. The CDR3 DNA reads as TGTGCCAGTAGGGGGACAGAAAGTGTTACCGGGGAGCTGTTTTTT. This chain links TRBV19 with TRBJ2-2; 7 nucleotides line up with TRBD1. CDR1 is LNHDA and CDR2 is SQIVND in the germline V gene (reference sequence). This CDR3 has 15 residues. The ends lost 6 bases at V and 5 bases at J; junction bases unmatched: 9.